This T cell receptor beta chain emerged from a study of T cells in Graves' hyperthyroidism and ophthalmopathy. Study-wide points: Model predictions of ophthalmopathy came a median about 6.3 months before onset. Blood also carried most thyroid clonotypes expanded above 0.001.

Amplification yielded TCR beta CDR3 regions, with RNA transcripts as the source. HTBI primers drove first-round RT-PCR of the TCR CDR3. TCRdb called the multiplex PCR reads again in MiXCR, with one record for every CDR3 protein. The repertoire holds about 540,000 distinct CDR3 sequences, with 46% as singletons. The germline gives CDR1 SNHLY, CDR2 FYNNEI. The CDR3 length is 16 residues. V lost 6 bases and J lost 0, with 15 bases in between. This clonotype was counted many times. Its antigen is still unknown. Reasons for excluding patients were uncontrolled infection, other autoimmune disease, pregnancy or lactation. The study based diagnoses on clinical symptoms, serum thyroxine and TRAb, thyroid ultrasound and orbital computed tomography.

The rearrangement links TRBV2 to TRBJ1-3; weak D call: TRBD1 (6 bases). The clonotype comes from a young woman with Graves' hyperthyroidism. Sequenced: peripheral blood or thyroid tissue (not recorded which). The CDR3 nucleotides are TGTGCCAGCAGGAGGGGGGGCTACCGCTCTGGAAACACCATATATTTT. This translates into CASRRGGYRSGNTIYF.